This paragraph covers one TCR beta chain sequence. The antigen it recognizes is unknown. Per-base quality was not reported, and no clone a single base away is much larger than it. The Qiagen DNeasy kit was used to extract genomic DNA both from unsorted PBMCs and from the negatively selected CD4+ and CD8+ fractions. Amplification of TCR beta CDR3 regions was done by immunoSEQ multiplex PCR with primers that anneal to V and J segments. A synthetic immune receptor repertoire was used to minimize amplification bias, and any residual bias was removed computationally once sequencing was done. On the study's bioinformatics: Repertoire diversity was quantified as the Shannon entropy index using custom Python scripts. Unsorted, CD4+ and CD8+ repertoires were examined separately, except in combined analyses, for which CD4+ and CD8+ sequences were merged in silico. Clonal expansion was defined as at least a 2-fold frequency increase after treatment relative to C1D1, with a pseudocount of 0.5 for undetected baseline clones. Clones with 0 or 1 copy at C1D1 were defined as singleton clones, while clones with 2 or more copies were defined as non-singleton clones. By matching protein sequences in sorted samples from the same patient, clones expanded in unsorted samples were annotated as CD4+, CD8+ or unknown. Wilcoxon tests on paired samples were used to test diversity changes from C1D1 to C4D1. Here the immuneACCESS table is served through TCRdb, limited to in-frame sequences with V and J called. Missing clones are a known gap in these copies; in checked studies unresolved V genes cover under half, and the rest lacks a known reason. D and trimming come from the DNA, and the V and J calls and clone size come from that table. The sample has about 50,000 clones on record, around 70% of them singletons. 8% to 13% of the sample is taken by the ten largest.

This specimen belongs to a study of PD-1 blockade in classical Hodgkin lymphoma (dated by TCRdb to the early 2020s). About the full investigation: Nivolumab dosing was 3 mg/kg intravenously every 2 weeks, continuing until either disease progression or unacceptable toxicity. A peripheral blood immune signature of response to PD-1 blockade in classical Hodgkin lymphoma was defined using TCR beta sequencing and CyTOF.

CDR1 and CDR2, looked up from the germline V gene, are SGHRS and YFSETQ. For this chain, trimming is 0 bases at the V end and 3 bases at the J end, and the number of junction bases without a gene match is 2. From cysteine to phenylalanine, the CDR3 is 14 amino acids long. Just CDR3 DNA is preserved here, 42 bases in frame from base 1. Results and caveats for the whole study, not just this receptor: Diversity was lower in patients who began nivolumab less than 1 year after ASCT, so these patients were left out of later analyses to avoid confounding by immune reconstitution. CD4+ but not CD8+ TCR diversity rose significantly by C4D1 (p=0.0027 vs p=0.16), most apparent in complete responders (p=0.02). The study was restricted to a single clinical trial cohort, and the causes of repertoire differences, possibly disease activity or prior therapy, were left undefined. Trial patients achieving complete response had baseline diversity similar to newly diagnosed patients, whereas partial responders and progressors had significantly lower diversity. Newly diagnosed patients were reported to have lower baseline TCR diversity than healthy donors, and relapsed/refractory patients were reported to have lower baseline TCR diversity still.

What this sample's time point label stands for: cycle 1 day 1 (C1D1), immediately before nivolumab initiation. Relapse after autologous stem cell transplantation had occurred in all trial patients, and cohorts A, B and C were distinguished by prior brentuximab vedotin exposure. The trial cohort included 50 to 70 patients with relapsed/refractory classical Hodgkin lymphoma, and each patient had a best overall response of complete response, partial response or progressive disease. Single-agent nivolumab was administered to trial patients in the multi-cohort phase II CheckMate 205 trial. An independent review committee assessed best overall response by applying the 2007 International Working Group response criteria. Trial PBMCs were collected just before the start of nivolumab (C1D1) and during therapy at cycle 2 day 1 and cycle 4 day 1. Peripheral blood was collected in 8 mL Vacutainer Cell Preparation Tubes, from which PBMCs were isolated by centrifugation and then cryopreserved.

The sample here was peripheral blood mononuclear cells (PBMCs), taken at baseline. This clonotype originated in a human donor with classical Hodgkin lymphoma. The V and J segments used are TRBV5-1 and TRBJ1-2; 7 central bases correspond to TRBD1. The base sequence is TGCGCCAGCAGCTTGGGAACAGGGGACTATGGCTACACCTTC. This translates into CASSLGTGDYGYTF.